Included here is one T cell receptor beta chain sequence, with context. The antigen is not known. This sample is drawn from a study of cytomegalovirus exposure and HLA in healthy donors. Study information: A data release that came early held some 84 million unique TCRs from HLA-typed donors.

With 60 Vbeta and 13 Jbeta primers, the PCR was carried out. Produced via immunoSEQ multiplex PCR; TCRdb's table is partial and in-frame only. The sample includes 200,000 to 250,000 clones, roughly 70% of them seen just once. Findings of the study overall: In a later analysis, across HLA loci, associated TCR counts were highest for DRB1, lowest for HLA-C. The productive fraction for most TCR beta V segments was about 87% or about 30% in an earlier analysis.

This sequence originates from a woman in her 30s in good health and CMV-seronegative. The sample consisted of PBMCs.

The CDR3: CASSIATGLGAPDTQYF. Written as DNA, the CDR3 is TGTGCCAGTAGTATAGCGACAGGGTTAGGAGCTCCAGATACGCAGTATTTT. V and J are TRBV19 and TRBJ2-3; TRBD1 agrees at 7 bases. This CDR3 is 17 amino acids long. Germline CDR1 LNHDA, CDR2 SQIVND (reference sequence). The V segment lost 1 base and the J segment 4 bases; nucleotides outside the gene matches: 11.